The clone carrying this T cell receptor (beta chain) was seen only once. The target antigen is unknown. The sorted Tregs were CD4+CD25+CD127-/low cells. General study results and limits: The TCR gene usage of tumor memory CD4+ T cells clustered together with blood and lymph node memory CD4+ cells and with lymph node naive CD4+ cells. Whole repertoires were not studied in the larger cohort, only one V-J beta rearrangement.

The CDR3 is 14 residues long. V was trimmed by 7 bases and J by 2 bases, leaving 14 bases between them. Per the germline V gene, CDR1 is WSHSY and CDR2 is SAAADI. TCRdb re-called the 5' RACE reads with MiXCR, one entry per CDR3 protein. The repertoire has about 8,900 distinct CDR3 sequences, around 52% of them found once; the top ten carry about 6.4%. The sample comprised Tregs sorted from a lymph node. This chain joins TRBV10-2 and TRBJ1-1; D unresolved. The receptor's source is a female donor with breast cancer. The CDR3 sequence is CASTFRPPNTEAFF. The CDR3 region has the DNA TGCGCCAGCACCTTCAGACCACCCAACACTGAAGCTTTCTTT.